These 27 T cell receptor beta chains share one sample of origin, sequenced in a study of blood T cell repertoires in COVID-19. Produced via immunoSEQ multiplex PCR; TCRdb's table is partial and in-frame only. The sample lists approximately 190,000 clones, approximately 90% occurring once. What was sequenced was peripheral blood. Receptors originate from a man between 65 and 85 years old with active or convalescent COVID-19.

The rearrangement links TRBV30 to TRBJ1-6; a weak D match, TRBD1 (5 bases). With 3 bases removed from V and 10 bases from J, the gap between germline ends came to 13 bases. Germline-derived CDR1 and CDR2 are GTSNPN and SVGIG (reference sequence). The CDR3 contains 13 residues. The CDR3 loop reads CAWRNRGWSPLHF. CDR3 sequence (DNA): TGTGCCTGGAGGAATCGGGGGTGGTCACCCCTCCACTTT.

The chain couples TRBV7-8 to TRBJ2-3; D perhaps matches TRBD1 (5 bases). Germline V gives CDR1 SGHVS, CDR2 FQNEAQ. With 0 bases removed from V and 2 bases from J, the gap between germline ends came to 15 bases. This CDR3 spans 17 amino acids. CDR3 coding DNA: TGTGCCAGCAGCTTAGCAAAGGGGTTTTTGATCACAGATACGCAGTATTTT. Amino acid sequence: CASSLAKGFLITDTQYF.

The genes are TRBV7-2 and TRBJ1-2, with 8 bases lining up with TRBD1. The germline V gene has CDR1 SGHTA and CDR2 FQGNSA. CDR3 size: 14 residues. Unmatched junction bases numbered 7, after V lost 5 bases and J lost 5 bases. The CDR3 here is CASSPGGSRYGYTF. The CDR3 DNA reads TGTGCCAGCAGCCCAGGGGGCAGTAGGTATGGCTACACCTTC.

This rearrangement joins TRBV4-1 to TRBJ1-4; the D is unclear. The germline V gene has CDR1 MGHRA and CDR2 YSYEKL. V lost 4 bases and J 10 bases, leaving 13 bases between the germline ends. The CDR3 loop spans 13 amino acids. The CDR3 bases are TGCGCCAGCAGCCGCCGGGAGACGGCAAAACTGTTTTTT. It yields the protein CASSRRETAKLFF.

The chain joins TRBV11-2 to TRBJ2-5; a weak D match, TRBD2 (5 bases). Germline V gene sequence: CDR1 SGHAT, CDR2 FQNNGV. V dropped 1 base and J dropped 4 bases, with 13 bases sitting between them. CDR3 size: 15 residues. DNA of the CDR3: TGTGCCAGCAGCTTAGTACCCCTTGCGGGAGAGACCCAGTACTTC. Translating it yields CASSLVPLAGETQYF.

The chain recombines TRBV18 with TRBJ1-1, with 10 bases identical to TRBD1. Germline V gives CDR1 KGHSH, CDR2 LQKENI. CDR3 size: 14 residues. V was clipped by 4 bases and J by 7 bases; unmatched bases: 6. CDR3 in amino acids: CASSLPGQGSEAFF. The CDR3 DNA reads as TGTGCCAGCTCACTGCCGGGACAGGGGAGTGAAGCTTTCTTT.

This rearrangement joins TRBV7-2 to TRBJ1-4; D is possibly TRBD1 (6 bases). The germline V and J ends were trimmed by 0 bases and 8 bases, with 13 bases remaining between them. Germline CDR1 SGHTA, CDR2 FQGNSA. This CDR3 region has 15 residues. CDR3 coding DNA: TGTGCCAGCAGCTTAGCGCTCGCAGGGGAAGAAAAACTGTTTTTT. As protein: CASSLALAGEEKLFF. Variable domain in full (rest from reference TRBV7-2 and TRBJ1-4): GAGVSQSPSNKVTEKGKDVELRCDPISGHTALYWYRQSLGQGLEFLIYFQGNSAPDKSGLPSDRFSAERTGGSVSTLTIQRTQQEDSAVYLCASSLALAGEEKLFFGSGTQLSVL.

The CDR3 coding sequence is TGTGCCACCAGTGATATCGTAGGGGTGCAGTACTTC. The encoded protein is CATSDIVGVQYF. This chain joins TRBV24-1 and TRBJ2-7, with D possibly matching TRBD1 (5 bases). The V and J ends lost 3 bases and 9 bases respectively, with 11 bases between them. CDR1 KGHDR and CDR2 SFDVKD come from the germline V gene. The CDR3 extends over 12 amino acids.

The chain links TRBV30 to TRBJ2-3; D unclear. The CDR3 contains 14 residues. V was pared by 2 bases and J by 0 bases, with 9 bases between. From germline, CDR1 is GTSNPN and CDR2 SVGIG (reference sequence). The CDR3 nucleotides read TGTGCCTGGAGTTCCTATCCTAGCACAGATACGCAGTATTTT. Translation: CAWSSYPSTDTQYF.

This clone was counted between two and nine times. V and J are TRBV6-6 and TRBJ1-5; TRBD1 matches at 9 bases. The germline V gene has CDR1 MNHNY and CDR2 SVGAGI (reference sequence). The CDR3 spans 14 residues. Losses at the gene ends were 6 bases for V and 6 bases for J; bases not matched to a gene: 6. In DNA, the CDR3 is TGTGCCAGCAGCCCAGACAGGGGGGCTCAGCCCCAGCATTTT. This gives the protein CASSPDRGAQPQHF.

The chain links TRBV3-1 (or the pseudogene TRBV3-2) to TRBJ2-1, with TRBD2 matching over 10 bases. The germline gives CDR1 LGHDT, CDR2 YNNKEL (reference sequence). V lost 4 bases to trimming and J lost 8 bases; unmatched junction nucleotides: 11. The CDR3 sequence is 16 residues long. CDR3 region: CASSRSLAGVGDEQFF. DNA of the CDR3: TGTGCCAGCAGCCGCTCCCTAGCGGGAGTTGGAGATGAGCAGTTCTTC.

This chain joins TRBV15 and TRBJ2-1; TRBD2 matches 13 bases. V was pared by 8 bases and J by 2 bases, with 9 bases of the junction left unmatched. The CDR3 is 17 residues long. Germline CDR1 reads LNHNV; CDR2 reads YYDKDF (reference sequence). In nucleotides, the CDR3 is TGTGCCACCGGAAGACTAGCGGGGGGCATCACCTACAATGAGCAGTTCTTC. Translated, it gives CATGRLAGGITYNEQFF.

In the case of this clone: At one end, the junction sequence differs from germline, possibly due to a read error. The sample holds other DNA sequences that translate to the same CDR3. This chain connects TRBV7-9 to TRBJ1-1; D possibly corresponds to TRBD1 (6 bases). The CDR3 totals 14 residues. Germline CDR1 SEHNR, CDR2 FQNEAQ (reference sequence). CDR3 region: CASSLVGQPTEAFF. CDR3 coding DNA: TGCGCCAGCAGCTTAGTGGGACAACCCACTGAAGCTTTCTTT.

The CDR3 sequence is CASSLSGAQTYEQYF. The CDR3, as DNA: TGTGCCAGCAGTTTATCAGGGGCCCAGACCTACGAGCAGTACTTC. The rearrangement joins TRBV28 to TRBJ2-7, with D possibly matching TRBD1 (6 bases). The germline gives CDR1 MDHEN, CDR2 SYDVKM. The CDR3 extends over 15 amino acids. V was shortened by 1 base and J by 2 bases, with 12 bases between the two germline ends.

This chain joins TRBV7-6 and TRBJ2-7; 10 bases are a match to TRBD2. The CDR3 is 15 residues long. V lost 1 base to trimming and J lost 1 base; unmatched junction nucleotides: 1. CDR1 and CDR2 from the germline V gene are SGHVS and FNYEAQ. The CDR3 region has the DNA TGTGCCAGCAGCTTAGTAGCGGGGGGTTCCTACGAGCAGTACTTC. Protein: CASSLVAGGSYEQYF.

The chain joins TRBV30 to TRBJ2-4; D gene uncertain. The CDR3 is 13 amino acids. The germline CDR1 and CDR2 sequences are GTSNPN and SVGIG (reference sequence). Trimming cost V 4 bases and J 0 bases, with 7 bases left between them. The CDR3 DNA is TGTGCCTGGATGGAGAAAGCCAAAAACATTCAGTACTTC. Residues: CAWMEKAKNIQYF.

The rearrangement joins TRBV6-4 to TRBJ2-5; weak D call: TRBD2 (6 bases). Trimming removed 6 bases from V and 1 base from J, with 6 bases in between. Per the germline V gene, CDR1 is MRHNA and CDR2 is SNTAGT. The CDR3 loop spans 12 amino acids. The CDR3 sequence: CASSGGQETQYF. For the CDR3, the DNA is TGTGCCAGCAGCGGGGGCCAAGAGACCCAGTACTTC.

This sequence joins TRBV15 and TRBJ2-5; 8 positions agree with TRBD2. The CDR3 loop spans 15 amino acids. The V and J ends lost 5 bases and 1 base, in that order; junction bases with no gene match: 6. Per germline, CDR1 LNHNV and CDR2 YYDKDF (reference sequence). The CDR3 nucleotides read TGTGCCACCAGCGGTACAGCGGGGGCCCAAGAGACCCAGTACTTC. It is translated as CATSGTAGAQETQYF.

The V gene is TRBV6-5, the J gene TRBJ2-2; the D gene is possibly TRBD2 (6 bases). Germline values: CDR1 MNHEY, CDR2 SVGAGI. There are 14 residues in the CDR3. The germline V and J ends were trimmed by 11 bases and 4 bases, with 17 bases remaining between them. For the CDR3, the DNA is TGTGCCGCACGGCCAGCGGGCCCCACCGGGGAGCTGTTTTTT. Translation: CAARPAGPTGELFF.

Written as DNA, the CDR3 is TGTGCCAGCAGCCAAGAGGGGACAGGGATTAATTCACCCCTCCACTTT. Its protein is CASSQEGTGINSPLHF. This chain uses TRBV3-1 (or the pseudogene TRBV3-2) with TRBJ1-6, with TRBD1 identical over 9 bases. CDR1 and CDR2 (germline): LGHDT, YNNKEL (reference sequence). The CDR3 totals 16 residues. J lost 6 bases, V lost 0 bases, and 3 bases had no gene match.

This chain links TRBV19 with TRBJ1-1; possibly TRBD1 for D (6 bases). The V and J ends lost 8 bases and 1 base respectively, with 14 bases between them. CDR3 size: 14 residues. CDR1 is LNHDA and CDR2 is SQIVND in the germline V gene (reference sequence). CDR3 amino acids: CASLQGPPNTEAFF. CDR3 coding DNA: TGTGCCAGTTTACAGGGACCACCGAACACTGAAGCTTTCTTT.

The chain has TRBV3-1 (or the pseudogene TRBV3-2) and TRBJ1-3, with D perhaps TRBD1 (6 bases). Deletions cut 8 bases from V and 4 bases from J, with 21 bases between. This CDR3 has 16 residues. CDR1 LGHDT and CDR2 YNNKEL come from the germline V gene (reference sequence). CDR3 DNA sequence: TGTGCCAGCGAATTGAGAACAGGGCCCTCCGGAAACACCATATATTTT. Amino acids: CASELRTGPSGNTIYF.

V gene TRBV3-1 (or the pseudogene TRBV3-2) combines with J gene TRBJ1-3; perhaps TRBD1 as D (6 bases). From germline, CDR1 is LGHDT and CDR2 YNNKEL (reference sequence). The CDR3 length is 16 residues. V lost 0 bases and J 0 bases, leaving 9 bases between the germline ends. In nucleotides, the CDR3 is TGTGCCAGCAGCCAAGATAGGGGGTTCTCTGGAAACACCATATATTTT. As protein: CASSQDRGFSGNTIYF.

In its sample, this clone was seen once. CDR3 sequence reads: CASSAKWANTEAFF. The DNA of the CDR3 is TGTGCCAGCAGCGCCAAGTGGGCAAACACTGAAGCTTTCTTT. The V and J genes are TRBV7-2 and TRBJ1-1; no firm D call. The V and J ends lost 5 bases and 2 bases respectively, with 12 bases between them. The CDR3 is 14 amino acids. CDR1 is SGHTA, CDR2 FQGNSA, per germline.

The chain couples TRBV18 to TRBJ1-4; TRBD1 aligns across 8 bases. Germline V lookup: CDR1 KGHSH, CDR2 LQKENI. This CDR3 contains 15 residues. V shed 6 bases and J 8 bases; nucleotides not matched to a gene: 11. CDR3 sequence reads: CASSRRDRSGEKLFF. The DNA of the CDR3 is TGTGCCAGCTCGAGAAGGGACAGGTCCGGGGAAAAACTGTTTTTT.

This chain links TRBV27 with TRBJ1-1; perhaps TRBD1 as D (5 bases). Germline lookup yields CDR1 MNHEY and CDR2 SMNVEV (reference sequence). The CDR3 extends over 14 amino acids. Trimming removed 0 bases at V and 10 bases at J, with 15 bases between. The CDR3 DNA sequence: TGTGCCAGCAGTTTATCTAGGCGGGGGGACTCAGCTTTCTTT. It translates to CASSLSRRGDSAFF.

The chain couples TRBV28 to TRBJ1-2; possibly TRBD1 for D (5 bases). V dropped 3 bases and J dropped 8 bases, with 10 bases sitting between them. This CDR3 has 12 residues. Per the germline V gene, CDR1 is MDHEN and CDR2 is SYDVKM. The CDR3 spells CASSFEWGGYTF. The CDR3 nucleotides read TGTGCCAGCAGTTTCGAGTGGGGCGGCTACACCTTC.